Presented here are 5 T cell receptor beta chains from one specimen sequenced in a study of blood T cell repertoires in COVID-19. The assay was immunoSEQ multiplex PCR, and TCRdb's table has in-frame clones only and misses some. The repertoire consists of a few hundred thousand clones, with over 80% occurring once and the leading ten covering roughly 6%. Sequenced sample: peripheral blood. The receptors derive from a woman in her forties or fifties with COVID-19, enrolled during active disease.

The rearrangement joins TRBV5-1 to TRBJ1-6; 9 nucleotides line up with TRBD1. The CDR3 covers 14 residues. The germline gives CDR1 SGHRS, CDR2 YFSETQ. V shed 4 bases, J shed 10 bases, and the junction held 6 bases outside the gene matches. CDR3: CASSEGQGWSPLHF. Written as DNA, the CDR3 is TGCGCCAGCAGCGAAGGACAGGGGTGGTCACCCCTCCACTTT.

The rearrangement joins TRBV18 to TRBJ2-1; 7 positions agree with TRBD2. J was trimmed by 0 bases and V by 0 bases; bases with no gene match: 2. The CDR3 has 16 residues. The germline V gene has CDR1 KGHSH and CDR2 LQKENI. CDR3 DNA: TGTGCCAGCTCACCACCGGCTAGCGGCTCCTACAATGAGCAGTTCTTC. Amino acids: CASSPPASGSYNEQFF.

This rearrangement joins TRBV6-4 to TRBJ2-2; 7 bases agree with TRBD2. The V segment lost 3 bases and the J segment 3 bases; nucleotides outside the gene matches: 10. The CDR3 is made up of 17 amino acids. Germline CDR1 MRHNA, CDR2 SNTAGT. The CDR3 DNA is TGTGCCAGCAGTGAGACTAGCAGTGGGGTCTACACCGGGGAGCTGTTTTTT. Translated, it gives CASSETSSGVYTGELFF.

This rearrangement joins TRBV7-3 to TRBJ1-1; D is uncertain. V lost 2 bases to trimming and J lost 5 bases, with 12 bases between them. Germline lookup yields CDR1 SGHTA and CDR2 FQGTGA. The length of the CDR3 is 14 residues. The CDR3 is CASSLEGSLTEAFF. Here the CDR3 DNA reads TGTGCCAGCAGCTTAGAGGGATCTTTAACTGAAGCTTTCTTT. Using reference TRBV7-3 and TRBJ1-1 for the parts outside the CDR3, the full variable domain is GAGVSQTPSNKVTEKGKYVELRCDPISGHTALYWYRQSLGQGPEFLIYFQGTGAADDSGLPNDRFFAVRPEGSVSTLKIQRTERGDSAVYLCASSLEGSLTEAFFGQGTRLTVV.

There are a few counts of this clone. The chain links TRBV3-1 (or the pseudogene TRBV3-2) to TRBJ2-7; TRBD1 might be the D (6 bases). The CDR3 totals 15 residues. Looked up from germline, CDR1 is LGHDT and CDR2 is YNNKEL (reference sequence). The V end was cut by 5 bases, the J end by 3 bases, with 17 bases between. CDR3 region: CASSFGQRLNYEQYF. CDR3 bases: TGTGCCAGCAGCTTCGGACAGCGTCTGAACTACGAGCAGTACTTC.